This entry lists 8 T cell receptor beta chains sequenced from one sample in a study of T cell responses to AZD1222 COVID-19 vaccine. Profiling relied on immunoSEQ multiplex PCR, and the TCRdb table lists in-frame clones only, not all of them. The sample consists of around 84,000 clones, under 95% of them appearing once. Here the sequenced sample was peripheral blood, taken on day 0 of MenACWY control vaccination. These receptors came from an adult in good health.

The chain links TRBV6-6 to TRBJ2-7, with D uncertain. The CDR3 contains 13 residues. Germline values: CDR1 MNHNY, CDR2 SVGAGI (reference sequence). Trimming took off 4 bases at V and 4 bases at J, with 11 bases between the two ends. This CDR3 is CASSSAGRYEQYF. In DNA form, the CDR3 reads TGTGCCAGCAGTTCGGCAGGAAGGTACGAGCAGTACTTC.

J is TRBJ2-1 and V is TRBV6-4; a weak D match, TRBD1 (5 bases). V shed 6 bases and J shed 0 bases, with 12 bases lying between them. Germline V gene sequence: CDR1 MRHNA, CDR2 SNTAGT. The CDR3 has 15 amino acids. This CDR3 is CASSLDSGSYNEQFF. The CDR3 nucleotides are TGTGCCAGCAGCCTAGACAGTGGCTCCTACAATGAGCAGTTCTTC.

The V gene is TRBV7-3, the J gene TRBJ2-3; D is ambiguous. The CDR3 is 13 amino acids. V was trimmed by 4 bases and J by 6 bases, leaving 11 bases between them. Germline loops: CDR1 SGHTA, CDR2 FQGTGA. The CDR3 DNA reads as TGTGCCAGCAGCTCACTGGGCCGGGATACGCAGTATTTT. It codes for CASSSLGRDTQYF. The full variable domain, completed using reference TRBV7-3 and TRBJ2-3, is GAGVSQTPSNKVTEKGKYVELRCDPISGHTALYWYRQSLGQGPEFLIYFQGTGAADDSGLPNDRFFAVRPEGSVSTLKIQRTERGDSAVYLCASSSLGRDTQYFGPGTRLTVL.

The chain recombines TRBV7-8 with TRBJ2-1, with 10 nucleotides matching TRBD1. This CDR3 region has 13 residues. Germline CDR1 reads SGHVS; CDR2 reads FQNEAQ. V lost 8 bases to trimming and J lost 5 bases; unmatched junction nucleotides: 3. The CDR3 is CASGTGVDNEQFF. CDR3 nucleotides: TGTGCCAGCGGGACAGGGGTCGACAATGAGCAGTTCTTC.

The chain combines TRBV5-1 with TRBJ2-3; 11 bases fit TRBD2. CDR3 length equals 17 residues. CDR1 and CDR2 (germline): SGHRS, YFSETQ. J gave up 5 bases and V 2 bases, and 10 bases lay outside the gene matches. CDR3 sequence reads: CASSFTGTSGHLDTQYF. Here the CDR3 DNA reads TGCGCCAGCAGCTTCACGGGGACTAGCGGCCACCTAGATACGCAGTATTTT. The variable domain in full, completed from reference TRBV5-1 and TRBJ2-3, reads KAGVTQTPRYLIKTRGQQVTLSCSPISGHRSVSWYQQTPGQGLQFLFEYFSETQRNKGNFPGRFSGRQFSNSRSEMNVSTLELGDSALYLCASSFTGTSGHLDTQYFGPGTRLTVL.

J is TRBJ1-5 and V is TRBV6-4; D uncertain. Trimming took 11 bases from V and 7 from J, leaving 12 bases between them. CDR3 length: 11 amino acids. Looked up from germline, CDR1 is MRHNA and CDR2 is SNTAGT. This CDR3 reads CAGLLSQPQHF. CDR3 DNA: TGTGCCGGCTTACTTAGCCAGCCCCAGCATTTT.

The J gene is TRBJ1-1, the V gene TRBV5-4; D is unclear. This CDR3 has 16 amino acids. Germline V gives CDR1 SGHNT, CDR2 YYREEE (reference sequence). V was clipped by 0 bases and J by 3 bases, with 15 bases between them. As DNA, the CDR3 is TGTGCCAGCAGCTTGGAGCTCCAGGTTAGGGACACTGAAGCTTTCTTT. Its protein product is CASSLELQVRDTEAFF.

CDR3 DNA: TGTGCCAGCGTAGGGACAGCGAGAGCTAACTATGGCTACACCTTC. Translated: CASVGTARANYGYTF. The gene calls are TRBV2 and TRBJ1-2, with 7 bases fitting TRBD1. This CDR3 is built from 15 residues. Losses at the gene ends were 8 bases for V and 0 bases for J; bases not matched to a gene: 9. The V gene's germline CDR1 is SNHLY and CDR2 FYNNEI. Looking up the rest from reference TRBV2 and TRBJ1-2 gives the full variable domain: EPEVTQTPSHQVTQMGQEVILRCVPISNHLYFYWYRQILGQKVEFLVSFYNNEISEKSEIFDDQFSVERPDGSNFTLKIRSTKLEDSAMYFCASVGTARANYGYTFGSGTRLTVV.